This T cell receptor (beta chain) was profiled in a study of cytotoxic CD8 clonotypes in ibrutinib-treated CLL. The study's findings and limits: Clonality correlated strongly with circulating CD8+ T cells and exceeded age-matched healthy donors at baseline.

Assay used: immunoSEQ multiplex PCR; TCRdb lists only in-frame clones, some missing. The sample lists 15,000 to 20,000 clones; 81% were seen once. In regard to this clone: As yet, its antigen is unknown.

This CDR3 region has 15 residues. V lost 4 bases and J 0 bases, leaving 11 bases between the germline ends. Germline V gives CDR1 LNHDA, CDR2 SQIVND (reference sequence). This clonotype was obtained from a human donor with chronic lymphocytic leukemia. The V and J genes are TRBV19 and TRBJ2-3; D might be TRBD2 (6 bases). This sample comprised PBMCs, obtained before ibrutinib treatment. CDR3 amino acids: CASSNSGLSTDTQYF. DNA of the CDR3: TGTGCCAGTAGTAACAGCGGGCTCAGCACAGATACGCAGTATTTT.